Described below is a single T cell receptor (beta chain) sequence and its context. Here immunoSEQ multiplex PCR was the method, and the copy in TCRdb shows in-frame clones only, minus some. The sample has about 55,000 clones, 88% seen once. This record comes from a study of control samples from healthy donors and cancer patients. The CDR3 runs to 14 residues. Losses at the gene ends were 8 bases for V and 6 bases for J; bases not matched to a gene: 6. Germline V gene sequence: CDR1 LNHDA, CDR2 SQIVND (reference sequence). This receptor was identified in a man aged 50 or older in good health. The source material was blood. V and J are TRBV19 and TRBJ2-2; 10 bases map to TRBD2. In nucleotides, the CDR3 is TGTGCCAGTTATAAGGGGACTAGCGCCGGGGAGCTGTTTTTT. Its translation: CASYKGTSAGELFF. The entire variable domain, with the rest obtained from reference TRBV19 and TRBJ2-2, is as follows: DGGITQSPKYLFRKEGQNVTLSCEQNLNHDAMYWYRQDPGQGLRLIYYSQIVNDFQKGDIAEGYSVSREKKESFPLTVTSAQKNPTAFYLCASYKGTSAGELFFGEGSRLTVL.